This T cell receptor (beta chain) is from a study of vaccination and CD4 T cells after COVID-19. About the study: Comprising six males and four females, the convalescent participants counted two Hispanic individuals among them. Post-COVID draws followed diagnosis by a median 101 days (range 35 to 161).

Treatment meaning: roughly 11-day PBMC culture with coronavirus spike peptide pools or control peptides (ViraFEST assay). There are 12 residues in the CDR3. Germline loops: CDR1 DFQATT, CDR2 SNEGSKA (reference sequence). The ends were cut back, 3 bases at V and 5 bases at J, with 8 bases in the middle. The Oncomine TCR Beta short-read assay was what sequenced the DNA obtained from cultured CD4+ T cells. TCRdb reprocessed the PCR reads with MiXCR, giving one entry per CDR3 protein. Of fewer than 9,000 distinct CDR3 sequences in the sample, about 51% were seen once. On this clonotype itself: Its target is unknown.

The specimen was CD4+ T cells from blood, cultured in vitro. This sequence originates from a human donor who had recovered from COVID-19. The chain joins TRBV20-1 to TRBJ2-1, with D unclear. The CDR3 bases are TGCAGTGCTAGCCTGACCGACAATGAGCAGTTCTTC. This codes for CSASLTDNEQFF.